This TCR beta chain was sequenced during a study of T cell responses to AZD1222 COVID-19 vaccine. Sequencing used immunoSEQ multiplex PCR; TCRdb keeps in-frame clones, though not all of them. The table includes tens of thousands of clones, 80% detected once. Worth noting for this clone: Antigen unknown.

This CDR3 spans 15 amino acids. V dropped 1 base and J dropped 4; count of bases not matched to a gene: 3. Looked up from germline, CDR1 is MGHDK and CDR2 is SYGVNS. Study observations and caveats: Nearly half of spike-specific TCRs reportedly go after variant regions that carry no mutations. Spike-specific TCR breadth and depth grew following two AZD1222 doses.

The chain employs TRBV25-1 and TRBJ2-1; 8 bases line up with TRBD2. The clonotype comes from an adult who received the AZD1222 COVID-19 vaccine. The sequences come from peripheral blood, collected 28 days after the second AZD1222 dose. The CDR3 protein is CASSESGGAYNEQFF. For the CDR3, the DNA is TGTGCCAGCAGTGAATCCGGGGGGGCTTACAATGAGCAGTTCTTC.